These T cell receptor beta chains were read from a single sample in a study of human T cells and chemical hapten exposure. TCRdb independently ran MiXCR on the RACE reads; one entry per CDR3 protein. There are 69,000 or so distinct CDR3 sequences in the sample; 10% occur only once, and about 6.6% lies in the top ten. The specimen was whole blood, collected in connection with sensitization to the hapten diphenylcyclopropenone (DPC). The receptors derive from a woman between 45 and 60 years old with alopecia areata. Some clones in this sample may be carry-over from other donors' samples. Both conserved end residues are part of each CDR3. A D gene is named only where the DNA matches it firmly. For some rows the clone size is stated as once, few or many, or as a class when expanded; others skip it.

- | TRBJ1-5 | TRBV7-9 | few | CASSLLIGAGQPQHF | TGTGCCAGCAGCTTACTTATCGGTGCCGGTCAGCCCCAGCATTTT
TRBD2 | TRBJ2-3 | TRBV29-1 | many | CSAHHGWSSGSAADTQYF | TGCAGCGCCCACCATGGTTGGTCTAGCGGGAGTGCGGCAGATACGCAGTATTTT
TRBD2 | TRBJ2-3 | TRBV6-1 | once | CASSEGTSGYTDTQYF | TGTGCCAGCAGTGAAGGGACTAGCGGATACACAGATACGCAGTATTTT
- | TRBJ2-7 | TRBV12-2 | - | CASRGQSYEQYF | TGTGCAAGTCGCGGACAGAGCTACGAGCAGTACTTC
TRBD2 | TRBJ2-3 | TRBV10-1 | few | CASSTGGSTDTQYF | TGCGCCAGCAGTACGGGAGGAAGCACAGATACGCAGTATTTT
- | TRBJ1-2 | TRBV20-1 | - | CSARGDLANYGYTF | TGCAGTGCTAGGGGGGACCTAGCTAACTATGGCTACACCTTC
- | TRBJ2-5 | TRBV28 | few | CASSLPQETQYF | TGTGCCAGCAGTTTACCCCAAGAGACCCAGTACTTC
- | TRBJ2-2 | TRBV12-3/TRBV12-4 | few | CASSFGDPAAGELFF | TGTGCCAGCAGTTTTGGGGACCCCGCGGCCGGGGAGCTGTTTTTT
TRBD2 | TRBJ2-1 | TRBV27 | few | CASGKLAGGYNEQFF | TGTGCCAGCGGCAAACTAGCGGGAGGATACAATGAGCAGTTCTTC
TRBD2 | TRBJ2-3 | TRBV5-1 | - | CASSFLDSGPSTDTQYF | TGCGCCAGCAGCTTTTTGGATAGCGGGCCTAGCACAGATACGCAGTATTTT
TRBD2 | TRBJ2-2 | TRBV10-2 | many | CASRGLTNTGELFF | TGCGCCAGCAGGGGACTAACGAACACCGGGGAGCTGTTTTTT
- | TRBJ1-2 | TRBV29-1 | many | CSVEAGRYGYTF | TGCAGCGTTGAGGCAGGGAGGTATGGCTACACCTTC
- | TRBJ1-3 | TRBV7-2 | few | CASSLETGLSGNTIYF | TGTGCCAGCAGCTTAGAGACAGGCCTCTCTGGAAACACCATATATTTT
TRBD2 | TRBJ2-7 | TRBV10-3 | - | CAITSGSYEQYF | TGTGCCATCACTAGCGGCTCCTACGAGCAGTACTTC
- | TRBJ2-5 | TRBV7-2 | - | CASSLEGSPHGETQYF | TGTGCCAGCAGCTTAGAGGGTAGCCCCCATGGAGAGACCCAGTACTTC
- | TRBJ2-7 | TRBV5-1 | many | CASSLLTSYEQYF | TGCGCCAGCAGCCTACTAACATCCTACGAGCAGTACTTC
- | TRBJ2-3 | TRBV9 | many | CASSRDQSPDTQYF | TGTGCCAGCAGCCGCGACCAGTCCCCAGATACGCAGTATTTT
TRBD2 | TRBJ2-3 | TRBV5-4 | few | CASSVGLAGSTDTQYF | TGTGCCAGCAGCGTGGGACTAGCGGGTAGCACAGATACGCAGTATTTT
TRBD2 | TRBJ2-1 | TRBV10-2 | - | CASSESPGLAGLKQFF | TGCGCCAGCAGTGAGTCCCCGGGACTAGCGGGACTCAAGCAGTTCTTC
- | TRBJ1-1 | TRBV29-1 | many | CSVEIASGFDTEAFF | TGCAGCGTTGAGATTGCGTCAGGGTTCGACACTGAAGCTTTCTTT
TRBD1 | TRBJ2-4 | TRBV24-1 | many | CATSDLLGQEAKNIQYF | TGTGCCACCAGTGATCTGCTCGGACAGGAGGCCAAAAACATTCAGTACTTC
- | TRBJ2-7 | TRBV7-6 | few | CASSLLAGMGNEQYF | TGTGCCAGCAGCTTATTGGCGGGGATGGGGAACGAGCAGTACTTC
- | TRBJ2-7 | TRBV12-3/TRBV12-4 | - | CASSSDRLFSYEQYF | TGTGCCAGCAGTTCAGACAGGCTTTTCTCCTACGAGCAGTACTTC
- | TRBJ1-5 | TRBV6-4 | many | CATPKAPQPQHF | TGTGCCACCCCCAAGGCCCCCCAGCCCCAGCATTTT
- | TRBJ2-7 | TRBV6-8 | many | CASLSFYEQYF | TGTGCCAGCTTAAGCTTCTACGAGCAGTACTTC
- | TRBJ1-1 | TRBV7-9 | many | CASSSQGTEAFF | TGTGCCAGCAGCTCTCAGGGCACTGAAGCTTTCTTT
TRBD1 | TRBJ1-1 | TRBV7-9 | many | CASSPHWRGRSEAFF | TGTGCCAGCAGCCCCCATTGGAGGGGGCGGTCTGAAGCTTTCTTT
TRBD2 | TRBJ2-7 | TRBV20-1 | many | CSARRSGRVSYEQYF | TGCAGTGCTAGGCGAAGCGGGAGGGTCTCCTACGAGCAGTACTTC
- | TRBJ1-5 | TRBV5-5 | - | CASSEGPFNQPQHF | TGTGCCAGCAGCGAAGGTCCATTCAATCAGCCCCAGCATTTT
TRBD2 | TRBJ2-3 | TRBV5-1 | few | CASTLAGPPDTQYF | TGCGCCAGCACCCTAGCGGGGCCCCCAGATACGCAGTATTTT
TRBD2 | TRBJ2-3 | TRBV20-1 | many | CSADLEAGTTDTQYF | TGCAGTGCTGACCTAGAAGCGGGAACCACAGATACGCAGTATTTT
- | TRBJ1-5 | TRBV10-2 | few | CASRNSFNQPQHF | TGCGCCAGCAGGAACAGCTTTAATCAGCCCCAGCATTTT
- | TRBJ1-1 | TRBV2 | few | CASSSRSGAFF | TGTGCCAGCAGTTCAAGGTCTGGAGCTTTCTTT
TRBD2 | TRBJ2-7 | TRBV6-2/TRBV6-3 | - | CASSYGRTSGSITYEQYF | TGTGCCAGCAGTTATGGCCGTACTAGCGGGAGTATCACCTACGAGCAGTACTTC
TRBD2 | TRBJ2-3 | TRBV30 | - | CAWSPLAGVSDTQYF | TGTGCCTGGAGTCCACTAGCGGGAGTTTCAGATACGCAGTATTTT
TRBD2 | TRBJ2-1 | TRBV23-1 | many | CASSQDGWTSGDYNEQFF | TGCGCCAGCAGTCAGGACGGGTGGACTAGCGGAGACTACAATGAGCAGTTCTTC
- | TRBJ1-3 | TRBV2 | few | CASAIGFTGNTIYF | TGTGCCAGCGCAATAGGGTTCACTGGAAACACCATATATTTT
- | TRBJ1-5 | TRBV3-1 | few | CASSHSGGDQHF | TGTGCCAGCAGCCATAGTGGGGGAGACCAGCATTTT
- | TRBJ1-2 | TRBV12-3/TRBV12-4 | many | CASSLGGAANYGYTF | TGTGCCAGCAGTTTGGGGGGCGCAGCTAACTATGGCTACACCTTC
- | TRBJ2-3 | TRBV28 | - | CASSLTGRADTQYF | TGTGCCAGCAGTTTGACCGGTCGTGCAGATACGCAGTATTTT
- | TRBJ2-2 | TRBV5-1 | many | CASSLTPSVSGELFF | TGCGCCAGCAGCTTGACGCCATCCGTGTCCGGGGAGCTGTTTTTT
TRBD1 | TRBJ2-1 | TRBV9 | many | CASSAGGQGAWEQFF | TGTGCCAGCAGCGCAGGAGGACAGGGGGCATGGGAGCAGTTCTTC
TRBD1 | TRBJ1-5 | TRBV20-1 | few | CSARQGQGAQPQHF | TGCAGTGCTAGACAGGGACAGGGGGCTCAGCCCCAGCATTTT
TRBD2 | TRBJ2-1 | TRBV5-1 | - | CASSAGLSSGRSNEQFF | TGCGCCAGCAGCGCAGGCCTTTCTAGCGGGAGAAGCAATGAGCAGTTCTTC
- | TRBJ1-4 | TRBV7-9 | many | CASSFHVRHARNEKLFF | TGTGCCAGCAGCTTCCACGTACGACACGCGCGTAATGAAAAACTGTTTTTT
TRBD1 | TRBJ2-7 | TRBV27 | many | CASSPMTGSEQYF | TGTGCCAGCAGTCCGATGACAGGGTCCGAGCAGTACTTC
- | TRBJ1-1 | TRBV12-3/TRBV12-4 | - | CASSLAAGTEAFF | TGTGCCAGCAGTTTAGCGGCAGGGACTGAAGCTTTCTTT
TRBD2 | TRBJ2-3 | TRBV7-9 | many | CASSPLRLAGITDTQYF | TGTGCCAGCAGCCCTCTCAGACTAGCGGGTATCACAGATACGCAGTATTTT
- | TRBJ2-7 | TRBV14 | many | CASSLDWASYEQYF | TGTGCCAGCAGCCTCGACTGGGCCTCCTACGAGCAGTACTTC
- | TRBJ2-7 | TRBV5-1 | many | CASSSIVDYEQYF | TGCGCCAGCAGCTCTATAGTCGACTACGAGCAGTACTTC
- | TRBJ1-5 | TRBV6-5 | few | CASSYNVGGQPQHF | TGTGCCAGCAGTTACAACGTGGGAGGACAGCCCCAGCATTTT
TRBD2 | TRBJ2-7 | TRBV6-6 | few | CASSPSGRAHEQYF | TGTGCCAGCAGCCCTAGCGGGAGGGCCCACGAGCAGTACTTC
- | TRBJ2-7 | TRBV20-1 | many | CSASPHALGFEQYF | TGCAGTGCTAGCCCACATGCCCTGGGGTTCGAGCAGTACTTC
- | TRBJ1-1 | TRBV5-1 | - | CASSPFGVSGEGAFF | TGCGCCAGCAGCCCCTTCGGAGTTTCGGGAGAAGGGGCTTTCTTT
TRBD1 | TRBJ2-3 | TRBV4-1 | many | CASSRGTGQADTQYF | TGCGCCAGCAGTAGGGGGACAGGGCAGGCAGATACGCAGTATTTT
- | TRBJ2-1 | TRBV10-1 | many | CASSESRGSSYNEQFF | TGCGCCAGCAGTGAGTCCCGAGGGAGCTCCTACAATGAGCAGTTCTTC
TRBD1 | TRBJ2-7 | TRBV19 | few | CASSQHRGNNEQYF | TGTGCCAGTAGTCAACACAGGGGAAACAACGAGCAGTACTTC